Sequencing of this T cell receptor (beta chain) was carried out in a study of CD8 T cells in Susac syndrome. Study context: Patients with Susac syndrome were therapy-naive, treated with corticosteroids, or treated with intravenous immunoglobulin alone when blood was collected.

TCR beta sequencing was performed on blood CD8+ and CD4+ T cells. The CD8+ and CD4+ T cells were isolated magnetically using a negative isolation approach, whereas the TEMRA cells were enriched by FACS. Germline-derived CDR1 and CDR2 are SGHTA and FQGTGA. The CDR3 has 14 residues. The V end was cut by 3 bases, the J end by 0 bases, with 9 bases between. RNA amounts of 0.5 to 1 ug underwent reverse transcription with random hexamers. With immunoSEQ multiplex PCR, TCR beta CDR3 was amplified across 54 Vbeta and 13 Jbeta. TCRdb recomputed calls from the immunoSEQ multiplex PCR reads with MiXCR, one row per CDR3 protein. The table lists 95,000 to 150,000 distinct CDR3 sequences, around 95% of them singletons.

This clonotype was sampled from a human donor with Susac syndrome. The sequencing sample was made of CD8+ T cells from PBMCs. The rearrangement uses TRBV7-3 and TRBJ2-7; D call uncertain. The CDR3 sequence: CASSLSASSYEQYF. For the CDR3, the DNA is TGTGCCAGCAGCTTGTCGGCGAGCTCCTACGAGCAGTACTTC. Variable domain in full (rest from reference TRBV7-3 and TRBJ2-7): GAGVSQTPSNKVTEKGKYVELRCDPISGHTALYWYRQSLGQGPEFLIYFQGTGAADDSGLPNDRFFAVRPEGSVSTLKIQRTERGDSAVYLCASSLSASSYEQYFGPGTRLTVT.